This TCR beta chain derives from a study of blood T cells in healthy people across ages. General study findings and limits: Among T cells, TCR beta diversity per million cells dropped roughly linearly as age rose.

The use of a sample-barcoded 5' primer and a J-beta primer mix characterized a second PCR of 7 to 11 cycles. One entry per CDR3 protein results from TCRdb running MiXCR on the 5' RACE reads. Of approximately 820,000 distinct CDR3 sequences listed, under 45% are singletons. Notes on this clonotype: Its specificity is unknown.

Donation came from healthy Caucasian individuals in Russia who were aged about 6 to 90. Total RNA, at least 5 micrograms per sample, came from PBMCs. The V gene's germline CDR1 is MNHNY and CDR2 SVGAGI (reference sequence). CDR3 length: 16 amino acids. The V end was cut by 0 bases, the J end by 1 base, with 12 bases between. Input material: blood. The sequence came from a man aged 60 to 69 in good health. The V call is TRBV6-6, the J call TRBJ1-1; D unclear. The CDR3 spells CASSYSIWRGNTEAFF. The CDR3 DNA sequence: TGTGCCAGCAGTTACTCGATCTGGCGCGGGAACACTGAAGCTTTCTTT.